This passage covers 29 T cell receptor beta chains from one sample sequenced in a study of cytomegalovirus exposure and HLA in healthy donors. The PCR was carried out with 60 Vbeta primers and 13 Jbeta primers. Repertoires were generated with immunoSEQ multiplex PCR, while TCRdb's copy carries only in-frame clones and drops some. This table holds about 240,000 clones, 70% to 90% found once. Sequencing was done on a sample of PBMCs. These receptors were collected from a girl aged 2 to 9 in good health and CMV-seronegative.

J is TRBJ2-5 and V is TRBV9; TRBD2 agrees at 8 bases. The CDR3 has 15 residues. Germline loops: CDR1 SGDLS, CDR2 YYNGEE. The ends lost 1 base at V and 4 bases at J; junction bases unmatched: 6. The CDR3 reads CASSVHGGAGETQYF. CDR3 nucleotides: TGTGCCAGCAGCGTACACGGGGGGGCCGGAGAGACCCAGTACTTC.

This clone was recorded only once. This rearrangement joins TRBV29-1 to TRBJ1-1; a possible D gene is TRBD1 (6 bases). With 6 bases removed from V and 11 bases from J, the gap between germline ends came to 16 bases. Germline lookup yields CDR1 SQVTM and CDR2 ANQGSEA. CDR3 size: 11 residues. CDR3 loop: CSVPGGLGAFF. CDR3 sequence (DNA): TGCAGCGTGCCCGGGGGGCTGGGGGCTTTCTTT.

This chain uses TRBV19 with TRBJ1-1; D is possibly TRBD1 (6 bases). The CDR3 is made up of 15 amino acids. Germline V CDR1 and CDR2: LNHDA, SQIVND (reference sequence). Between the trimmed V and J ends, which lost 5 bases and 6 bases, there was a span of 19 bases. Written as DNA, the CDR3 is TGTGCCAGTAGTCCCCTAGACAGGTTAGAAGCTGAAGCTTTCTTT. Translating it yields CASSPLDRLEAEAFF.

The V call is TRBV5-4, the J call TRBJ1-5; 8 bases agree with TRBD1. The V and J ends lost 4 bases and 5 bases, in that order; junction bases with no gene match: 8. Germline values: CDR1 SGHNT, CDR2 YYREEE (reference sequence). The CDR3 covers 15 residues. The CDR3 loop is CASSKGQGRDQPQHF. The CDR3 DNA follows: TGTGCCAGCAGCAAAGGACAGGGAAGAGATCAGCCCCAGCATTTT. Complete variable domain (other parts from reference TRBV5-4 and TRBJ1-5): ETGVTQSPTHLIKTRGQQVTLRCSSQSGHNTVSWYQQALGQGPQFIFQYYREEENGRGNFPPRFSGLQFPNYSSELNVNALELDDSALYLCASSKGQGRDQPQHFGDGTRLSIL.

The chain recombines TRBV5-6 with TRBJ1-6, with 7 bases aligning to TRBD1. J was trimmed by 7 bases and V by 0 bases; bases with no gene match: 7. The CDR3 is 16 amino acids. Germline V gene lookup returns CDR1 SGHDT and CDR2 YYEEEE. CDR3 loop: CASSLGFPTGNSPLHF. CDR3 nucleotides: TGTGCCAGCAGCTTGGGCTTTCCGACAGGGAATTCACCCCTCCACTTT.

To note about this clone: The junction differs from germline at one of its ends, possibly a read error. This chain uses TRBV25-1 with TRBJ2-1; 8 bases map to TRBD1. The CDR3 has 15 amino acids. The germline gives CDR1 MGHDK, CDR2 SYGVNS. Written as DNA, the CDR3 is TGTGCCAGCACCGCCTCGGACAGGGACCTCAATGTGCAGTTCTTC. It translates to CASTASDRDLNVQFF.

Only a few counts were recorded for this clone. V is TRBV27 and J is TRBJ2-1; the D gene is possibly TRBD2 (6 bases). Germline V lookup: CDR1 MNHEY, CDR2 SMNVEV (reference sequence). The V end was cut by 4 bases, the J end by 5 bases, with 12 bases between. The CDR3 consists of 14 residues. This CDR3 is CASSWRQRDNEQFF. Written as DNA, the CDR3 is TGTGCCAGCAGTTGGCGCCAGCGGGACAATGAGCAGTTCTTC.

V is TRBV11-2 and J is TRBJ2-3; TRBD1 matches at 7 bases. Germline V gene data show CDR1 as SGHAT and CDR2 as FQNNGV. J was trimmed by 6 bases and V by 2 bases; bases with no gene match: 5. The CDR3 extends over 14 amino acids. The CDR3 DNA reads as TGTGCCAGCAGCTTAAAGGGGGCGTGGGATACGCAGTATTTT. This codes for CASSLKGAWDTQYF.

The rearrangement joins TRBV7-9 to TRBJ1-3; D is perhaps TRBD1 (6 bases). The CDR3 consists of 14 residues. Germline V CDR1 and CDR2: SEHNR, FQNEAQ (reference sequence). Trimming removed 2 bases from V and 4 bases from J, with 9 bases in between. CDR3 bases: TGTGCCAGCAGCTTACCAGGGGCCGGAAACACCATATATTTT. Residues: CASSLPGAGNTIYF.

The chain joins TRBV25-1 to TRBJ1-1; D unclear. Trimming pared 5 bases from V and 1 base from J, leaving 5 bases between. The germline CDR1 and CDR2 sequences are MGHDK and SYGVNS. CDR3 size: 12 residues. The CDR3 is CASSRGNTEAFF. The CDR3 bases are TGTGCCAGCAGTCGGGGGAACACTGAAGCTTTCTTT.

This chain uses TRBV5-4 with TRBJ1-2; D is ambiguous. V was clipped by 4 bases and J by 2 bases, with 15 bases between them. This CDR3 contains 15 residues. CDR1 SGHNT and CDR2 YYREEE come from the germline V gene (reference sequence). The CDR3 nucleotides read TGTGCCAGCAGCCGCGAGCGGACGGTGAACTATGGCTACACCTTC. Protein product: CASSRERTVNYGYTF.

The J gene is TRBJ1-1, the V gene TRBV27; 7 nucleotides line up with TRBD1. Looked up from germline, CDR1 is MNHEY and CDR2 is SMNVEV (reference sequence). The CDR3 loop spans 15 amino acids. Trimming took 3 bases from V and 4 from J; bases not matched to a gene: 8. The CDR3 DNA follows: TGTGCCAGCAGTTTGGGACCAAGACAGGGCACTGAAGCTTTCTTT. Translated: CASSLGPRQGTEAFF.

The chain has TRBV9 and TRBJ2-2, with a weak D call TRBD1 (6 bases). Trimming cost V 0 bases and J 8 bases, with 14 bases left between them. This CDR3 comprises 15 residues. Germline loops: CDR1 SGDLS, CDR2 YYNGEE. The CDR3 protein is CASSVESRGQGELFF. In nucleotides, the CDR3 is TGTGCCAGCAGCGTAGAATCACGGGGACAAGGGGAGCTGTTTTTT. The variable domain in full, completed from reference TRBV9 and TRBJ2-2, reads DSGVTQTPKHLITATGQRVTLRCSPRSGDLSVYWYQQSLDQGLQFLIQYYNGEERAKGNILERFSAQQFPDLHSELNLSSLELGDSALYFCASSVESRGQGELFFGEGSRLTVL.

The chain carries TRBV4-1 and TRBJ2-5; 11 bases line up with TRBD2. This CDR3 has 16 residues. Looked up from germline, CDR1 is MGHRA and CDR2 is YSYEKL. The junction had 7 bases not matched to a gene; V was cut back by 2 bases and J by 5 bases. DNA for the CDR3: TGCGCCAGCAGCCAAACCAGACTAGCGGGGAGGGAGACCCAGTACTTC. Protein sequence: CASSQTRLAGRETQYF.

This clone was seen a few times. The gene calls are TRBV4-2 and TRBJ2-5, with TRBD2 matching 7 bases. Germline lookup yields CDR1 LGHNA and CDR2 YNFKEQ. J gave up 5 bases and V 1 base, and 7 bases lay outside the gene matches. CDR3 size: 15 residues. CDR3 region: CASSQGPAGTETQYF. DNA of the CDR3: TGTGCCAGCAGCCAAGGCCCAGCGGGGACGGAGACCCAGTACTTC.

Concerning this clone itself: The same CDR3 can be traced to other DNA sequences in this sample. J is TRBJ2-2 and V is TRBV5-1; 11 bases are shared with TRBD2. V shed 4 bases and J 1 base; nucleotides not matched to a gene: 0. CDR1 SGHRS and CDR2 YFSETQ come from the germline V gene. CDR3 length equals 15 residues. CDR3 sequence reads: CASSLAGGNTGELFF. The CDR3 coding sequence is TGCGCCAGCAGCCTAGCGGGAGGGAACACCGGGGAGCTGTTTTTT.

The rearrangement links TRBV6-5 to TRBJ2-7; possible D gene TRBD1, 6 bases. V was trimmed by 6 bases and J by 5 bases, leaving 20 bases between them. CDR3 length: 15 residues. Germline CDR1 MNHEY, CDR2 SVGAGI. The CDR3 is CASSPLGHRANEQYF. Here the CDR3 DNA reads TGTGCCAGCAGCCCCTTGGGACACAGGGCCAACGAGCAGTACTTC.

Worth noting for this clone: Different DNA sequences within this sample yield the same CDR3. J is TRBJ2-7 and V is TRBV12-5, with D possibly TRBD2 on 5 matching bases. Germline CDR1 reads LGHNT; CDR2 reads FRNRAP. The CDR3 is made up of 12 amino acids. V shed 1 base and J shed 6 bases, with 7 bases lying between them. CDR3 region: CASGLGAGEQYF. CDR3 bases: TGTGCTAGTGGTTTGGGGGCGGGCGAGCAGTACTTC.

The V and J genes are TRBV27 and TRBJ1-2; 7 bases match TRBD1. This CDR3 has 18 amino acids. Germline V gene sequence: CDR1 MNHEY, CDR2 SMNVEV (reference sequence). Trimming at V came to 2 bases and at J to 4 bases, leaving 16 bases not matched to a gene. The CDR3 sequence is CASSLRGTVPEMIYGYTF. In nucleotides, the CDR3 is TGTGCCAGCAGTTTAAGGGGGACAGTTCCCGAAATGATCTATGGCTACACCTTC.

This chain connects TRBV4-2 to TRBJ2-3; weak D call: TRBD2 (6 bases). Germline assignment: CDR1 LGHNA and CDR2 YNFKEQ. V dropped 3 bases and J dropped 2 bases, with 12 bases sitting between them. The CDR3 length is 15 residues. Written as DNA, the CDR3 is TGTGCCAGCAGCCATACGGGGGACCTCACAGATACGCAGTATTTT. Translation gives CASSHTGDLTDTQYF.

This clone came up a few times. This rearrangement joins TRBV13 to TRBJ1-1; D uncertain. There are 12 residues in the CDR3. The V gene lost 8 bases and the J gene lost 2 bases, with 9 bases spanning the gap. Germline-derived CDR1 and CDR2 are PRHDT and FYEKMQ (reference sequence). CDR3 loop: CASEEANTEAFF. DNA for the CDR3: TGTGCCAGCGAAGAGGCAAACACTGAAGCTTTCTTT.

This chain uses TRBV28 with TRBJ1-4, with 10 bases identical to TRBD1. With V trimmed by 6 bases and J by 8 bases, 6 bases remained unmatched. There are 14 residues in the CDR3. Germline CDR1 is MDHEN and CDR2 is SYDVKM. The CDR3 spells CASSRQGAWEKLFF. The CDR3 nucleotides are TGTGCCAGCAGCAGACAGGGGGCCTGGGAAAAACTGTTTTTT.

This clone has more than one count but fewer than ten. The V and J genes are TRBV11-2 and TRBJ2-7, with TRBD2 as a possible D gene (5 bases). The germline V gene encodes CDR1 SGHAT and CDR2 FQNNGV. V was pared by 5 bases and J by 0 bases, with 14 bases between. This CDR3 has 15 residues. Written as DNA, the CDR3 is TGTGCCAGCAGCCACAGCGGCTACAGCTCCTACGAGCAGTACTTC. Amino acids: CASSHSGYSSYEQYF.

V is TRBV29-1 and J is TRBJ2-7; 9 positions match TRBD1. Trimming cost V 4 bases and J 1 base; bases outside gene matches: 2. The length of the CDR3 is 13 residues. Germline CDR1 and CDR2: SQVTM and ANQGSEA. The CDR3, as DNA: TGCAGCGTTGTGGGGACAGGGTCCTACGAGCAGTACTTC. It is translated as CSVVGTGSYEQYF.

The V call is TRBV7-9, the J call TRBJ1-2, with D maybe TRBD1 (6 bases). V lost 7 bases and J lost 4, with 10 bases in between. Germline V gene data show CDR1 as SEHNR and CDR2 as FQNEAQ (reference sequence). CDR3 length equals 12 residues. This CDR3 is CASKSRGYGYTF. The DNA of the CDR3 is TGTGCCAGCAAAAGCAGGGGCTATGGCTACACCTTC.

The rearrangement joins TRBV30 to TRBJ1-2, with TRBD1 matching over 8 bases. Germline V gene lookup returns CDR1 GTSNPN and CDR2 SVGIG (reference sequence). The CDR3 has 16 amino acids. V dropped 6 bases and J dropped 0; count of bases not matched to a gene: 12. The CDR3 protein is CACPPRTGITNYGYTF. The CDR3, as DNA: TGTGCCTGCCCACCCAGGACAGGGATCACTAACTATGGCTACACCTTC.

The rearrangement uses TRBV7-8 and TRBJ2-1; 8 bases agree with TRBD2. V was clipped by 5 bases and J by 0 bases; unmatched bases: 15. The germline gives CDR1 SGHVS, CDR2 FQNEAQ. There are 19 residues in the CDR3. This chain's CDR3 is CASSTPGAGASSSYNEQFF. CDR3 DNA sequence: TGTGCCAGCAGCACCCCTGGAGCGGGGGCTTCGAGCTCCTACAATGAGCAGTTCTTC.

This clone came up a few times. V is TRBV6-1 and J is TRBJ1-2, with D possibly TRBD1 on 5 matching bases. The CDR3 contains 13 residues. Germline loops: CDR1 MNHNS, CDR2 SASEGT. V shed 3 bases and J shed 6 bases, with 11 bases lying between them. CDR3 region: CASSEAGRDGYTF. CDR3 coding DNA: TGTGCCAGCAGTGAGGCAGGGCGCGATGGCTACACCTTC.

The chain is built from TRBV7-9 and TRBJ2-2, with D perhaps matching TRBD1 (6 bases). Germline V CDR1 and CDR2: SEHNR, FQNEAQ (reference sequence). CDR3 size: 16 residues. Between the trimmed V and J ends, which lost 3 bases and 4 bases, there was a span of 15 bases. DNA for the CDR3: TGTGCCAGCAGCTTCAAGAGTCAGGGGCCCACCGGGGAGCTGTTTTTT. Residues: CASSFKSQGPTGELFF.